This paragraph reports one TCR beta chain. Its cognate antigen is unknown. This entry is derived from a study of long-term antiretroviral therapy in people with HIV. Trimming stripped 4 bases from V and 0 bases from J, with 13 bases between. The CDR3 has 17 amino acids. In germline, CDR1 is LGHNT, CDR2 FRNRAP. They ran version v3.0 of the immunoSEQ assay at survey level. Researchers set sequencing to target roughly 35,000-50,000 T-cell genomes per sample. Clones were read by immunoSEQ multiplex PCR, and TCRdb kept only the in-frame ones, dropping some. The profile covers 11,000 to 15,000 clones, with more than 75% appearing a single time and around a quarter taken by the ten largest. General observations from the study: Older ART regimens may have been in use when blood was drawn between about 2004 and 2018. Even long-term ART left TRB diversity below transplant donor controls, despite gains.

Sample: unsorted PBMCs, taken 3.1 years after starting antiretroviral therapy. This receptor was taken from a man aged 40-55 years with HIV. J is TRBJ2-6 and V is TRBV12-5, with D perhaps TRBD1 (8 bases). CDR3 sequence (DNA): TGTGCTAGTGGTTGGGGGGGACAGGTCTCTGGGGCCAACGTCCTGACTTTC. Its protein is CASGWGGQVSGANVLTF. Drawing the rest from reference TRBV12-5 and TRBJ2-6, the complete variable domain is DARVTQTPRHKVTEMGQEVTMRCQPILGHNTVFWYRQTMMQGLELLAYFRNRAPLDDSGMPKDRFSAEMPDATLATLKIQPSEPRDSAVYFCASGWGGQVSGANVLTFGAGSRLTVL.